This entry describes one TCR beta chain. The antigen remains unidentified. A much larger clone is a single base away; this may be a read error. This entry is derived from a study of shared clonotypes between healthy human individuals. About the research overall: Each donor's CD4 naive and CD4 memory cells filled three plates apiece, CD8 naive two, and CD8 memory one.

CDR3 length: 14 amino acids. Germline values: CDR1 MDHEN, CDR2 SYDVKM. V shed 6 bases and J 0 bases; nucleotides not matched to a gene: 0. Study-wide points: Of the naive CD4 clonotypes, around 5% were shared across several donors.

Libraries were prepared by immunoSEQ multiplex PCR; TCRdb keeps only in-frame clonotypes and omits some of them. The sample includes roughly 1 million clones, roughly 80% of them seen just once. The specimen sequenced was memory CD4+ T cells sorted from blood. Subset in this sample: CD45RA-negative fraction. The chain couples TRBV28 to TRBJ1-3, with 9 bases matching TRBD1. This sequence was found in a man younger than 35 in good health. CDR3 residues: CASRGQGSGNTIYF. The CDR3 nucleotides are TGTGCCAGCAGGGGACAGGGCTCTGGAAACACCATATATTTT.